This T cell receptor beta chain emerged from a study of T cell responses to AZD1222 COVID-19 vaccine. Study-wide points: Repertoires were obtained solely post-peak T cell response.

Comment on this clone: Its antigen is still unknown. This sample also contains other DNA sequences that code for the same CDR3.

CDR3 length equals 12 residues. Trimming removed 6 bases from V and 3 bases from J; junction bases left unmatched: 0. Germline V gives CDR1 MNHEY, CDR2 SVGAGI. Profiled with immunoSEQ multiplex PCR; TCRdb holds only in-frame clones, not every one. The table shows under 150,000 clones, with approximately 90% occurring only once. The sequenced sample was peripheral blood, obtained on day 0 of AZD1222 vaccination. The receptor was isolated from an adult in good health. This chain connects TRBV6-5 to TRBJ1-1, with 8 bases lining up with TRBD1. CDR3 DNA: TGTGCCAGCAGGACAGGGGACACTGAAGCTTTCTTT. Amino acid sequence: CASRTGDTEAFF.